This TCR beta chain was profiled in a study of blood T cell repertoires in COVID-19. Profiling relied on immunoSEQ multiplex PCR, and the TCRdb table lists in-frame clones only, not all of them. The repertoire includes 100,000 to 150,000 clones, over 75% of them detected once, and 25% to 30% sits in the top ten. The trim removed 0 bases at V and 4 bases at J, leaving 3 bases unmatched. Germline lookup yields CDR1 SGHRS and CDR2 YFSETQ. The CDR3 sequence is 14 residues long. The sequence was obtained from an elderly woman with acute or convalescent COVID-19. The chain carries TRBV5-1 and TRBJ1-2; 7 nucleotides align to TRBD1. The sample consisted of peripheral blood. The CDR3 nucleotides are TGCGCCAGCAGCTTGGTAGCAGGGGGCTATGGCTACACCTTC. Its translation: CASSLVAGGYGYTF.